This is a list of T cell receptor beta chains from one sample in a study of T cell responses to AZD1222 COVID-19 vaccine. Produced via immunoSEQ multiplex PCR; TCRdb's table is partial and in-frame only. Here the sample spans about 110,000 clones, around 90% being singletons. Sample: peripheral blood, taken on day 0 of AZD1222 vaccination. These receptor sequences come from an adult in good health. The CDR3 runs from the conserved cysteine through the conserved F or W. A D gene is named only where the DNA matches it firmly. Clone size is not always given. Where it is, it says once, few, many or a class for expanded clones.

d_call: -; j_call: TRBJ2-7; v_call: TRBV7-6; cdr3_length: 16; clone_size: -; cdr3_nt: TGTGCCAGCAGCCCGGGCCCTGGGGAAGGTTCCTACGAGCAGTACTTC; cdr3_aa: CASSPGPGEGSYEQYF
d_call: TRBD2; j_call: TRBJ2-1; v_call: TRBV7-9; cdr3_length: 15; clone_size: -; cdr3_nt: TGTGCCAGCAGCCTCGGGACTAGCGGGAGTAATGAGCAGTTCTTC; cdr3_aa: CASSLGTSGSNEQFF
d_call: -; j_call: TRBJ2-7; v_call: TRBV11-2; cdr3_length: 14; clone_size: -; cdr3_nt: TGTGCCAGCAGCTTAGATCGCAGGGACTACGAGCAGTACTTC; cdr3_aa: CASSLDRRDYEQYF
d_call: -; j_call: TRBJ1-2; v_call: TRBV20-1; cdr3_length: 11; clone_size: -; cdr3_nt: TGCAGTGCTACGGACTGGCCTCGATACACCTTC; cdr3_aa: CSATDWPRYTF
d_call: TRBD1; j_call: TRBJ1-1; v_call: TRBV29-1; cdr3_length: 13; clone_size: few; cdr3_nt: TGCAGCGGGGGAGGGGGCAGCGGCACTGAAGCTTTCTTT; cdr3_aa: CSGGGGSGTEAFF
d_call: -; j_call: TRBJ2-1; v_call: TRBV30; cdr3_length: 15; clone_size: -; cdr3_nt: TGTGCCTGGAGTGTACTAGCTTTGGCCTACAATGAGCAGTTCTTC; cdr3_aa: CAWSVLALAYNEQFF
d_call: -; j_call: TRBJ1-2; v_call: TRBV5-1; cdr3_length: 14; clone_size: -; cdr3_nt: TGCGCCAGCAGCGGATCGGGGCCAGTATATGGCTACACCTTC; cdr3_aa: CASSGSGPVYGYTF
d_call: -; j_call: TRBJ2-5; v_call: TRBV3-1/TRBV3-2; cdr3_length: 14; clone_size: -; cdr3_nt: TGTGCCAGCAGCCAAGTAGCGGCCGGAGAGACCCAGTACTTC; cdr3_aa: CASSQVAAGETQYF
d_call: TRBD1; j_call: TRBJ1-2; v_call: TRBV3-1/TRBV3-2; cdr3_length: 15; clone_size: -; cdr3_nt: TGTGCCAGCAGCCAAGTCAGGACAGGCGTCAATGGCTACACCTTC; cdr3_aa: CASSQVRTGVNGYTF
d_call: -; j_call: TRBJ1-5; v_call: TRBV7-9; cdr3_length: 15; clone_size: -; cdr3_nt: TGTGCCAGCAGCTCGGAGGGTGCGGGGAATCAGCCCCAGCATTTT; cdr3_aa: CASSSEGAGNQPQHF
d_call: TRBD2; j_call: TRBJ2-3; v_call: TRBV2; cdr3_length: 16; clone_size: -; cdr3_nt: TGTGCCAGCAGGTGGACTAGCGGGAGTAACCTAGATACGCAGTATTTT; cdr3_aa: CASRWTSGSNLDTQYF
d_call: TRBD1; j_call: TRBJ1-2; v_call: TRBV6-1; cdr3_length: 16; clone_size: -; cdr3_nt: TGTGCCAGCAGTGACGGGCAGGGGGGAGAATTTTATGGCTACACCTTC; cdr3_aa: CASSDGQGGEFYGYTF
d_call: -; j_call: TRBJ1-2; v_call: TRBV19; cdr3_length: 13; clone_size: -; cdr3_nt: TGTGCCAGTAGTATAGATCTGCTAACGGGCTACACCTTC; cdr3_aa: CASSIDLLTGYTF
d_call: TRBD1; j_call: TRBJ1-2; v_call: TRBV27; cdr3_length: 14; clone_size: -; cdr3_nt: TGTGCCAGCAGTTTCCAGGGACAGGGTCACGGCTACACCTTC; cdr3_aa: CASSFQGQGHGYTF
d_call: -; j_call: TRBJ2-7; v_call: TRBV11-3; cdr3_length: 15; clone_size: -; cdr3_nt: TGTGCCAGCAGCTTAGGGGGCAGGGGCGGATCCGAGCAGTACTTC; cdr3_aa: CASSLGGRGGSEQYF
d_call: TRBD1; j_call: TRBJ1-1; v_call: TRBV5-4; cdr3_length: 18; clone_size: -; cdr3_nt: TGTGCCAGCTTACTTACCGGGACAGGGTCCGGGTTGAACACTGAAGCTTTCTTT; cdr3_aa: CASLLTGTGSGLNTEAFF
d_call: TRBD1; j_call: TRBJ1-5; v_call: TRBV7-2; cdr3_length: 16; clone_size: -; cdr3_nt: TGTGCCAGCAGCTCCTCCCTCCCAGGGGGCGGTCAGCCCCAGCATTTT; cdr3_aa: CASSSSLPGGGQPQHF
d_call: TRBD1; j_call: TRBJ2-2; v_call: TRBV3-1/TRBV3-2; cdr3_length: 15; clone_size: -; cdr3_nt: TGTGCCAGCAGCCAGAGGACAGGGCGGTCAGGGGAGCTGTTTTTT; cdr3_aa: CASSQRTGRSGELFF
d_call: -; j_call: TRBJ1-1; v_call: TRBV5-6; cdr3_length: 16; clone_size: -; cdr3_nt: TGTGCCAGCAGCTTGGGGGCGACAGGCGGGAACACTGAAGCTTTCTTT; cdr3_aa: CASSLGATGGNTEAFF
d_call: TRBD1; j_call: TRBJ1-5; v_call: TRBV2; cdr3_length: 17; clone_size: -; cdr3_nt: TGTGCCAGCAGTGACCCCCGGACAGGTGGGGACAATCAGCCCCAGCATTTT; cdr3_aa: CASSDPRTGGDNQPQHF
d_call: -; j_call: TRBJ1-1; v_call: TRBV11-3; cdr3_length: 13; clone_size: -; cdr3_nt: TGTGCCAGCAGCAAGGGGGGCACAACTGAAGCTTTCTTT; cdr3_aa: CASSKGGTTEAFF
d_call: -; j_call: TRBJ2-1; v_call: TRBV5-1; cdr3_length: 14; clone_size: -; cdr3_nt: TGCGCCAGCAGCTTAAAAACTCCGCTCACTGAGCAGTTCTTC; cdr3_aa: CASSLKTPLTEQFF
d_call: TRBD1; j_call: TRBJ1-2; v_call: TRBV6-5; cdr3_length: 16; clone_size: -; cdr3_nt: TGTGCCAGCAGTTACTCCGGACAGGGCAGGGTCCATGGCTACACCTTC; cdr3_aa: CASSYSGQGRVHGYTF
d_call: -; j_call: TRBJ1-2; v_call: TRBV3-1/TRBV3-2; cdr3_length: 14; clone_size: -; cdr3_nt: TGTGCCAGCAGCCAAGAAGGACGGAACTATGGCTACACCTTC; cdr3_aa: CASSQEGRNYGYTF
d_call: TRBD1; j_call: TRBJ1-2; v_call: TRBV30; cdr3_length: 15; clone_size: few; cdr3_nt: TGTGCCTGGAGTGTACCCCGACAGGGGCTGTATGGCTACACCTTC; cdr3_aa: CAWSVPRQGLYGYTF
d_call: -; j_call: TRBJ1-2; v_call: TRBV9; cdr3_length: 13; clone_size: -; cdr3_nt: TGTGCCAGCAGCGTCGACAGCAACTATGGCTACACCTTC; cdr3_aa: CASSVDSNYGYTF
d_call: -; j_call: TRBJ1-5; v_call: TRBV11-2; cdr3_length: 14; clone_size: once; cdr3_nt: TGTGCCAGCAGCCAAGGACAGAGCAATCAGCCCCAGCATTTT; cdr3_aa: CASSQGQSNQPQHF
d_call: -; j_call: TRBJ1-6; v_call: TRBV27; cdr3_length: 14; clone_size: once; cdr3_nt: TGTGCCAGCAGTTTATCCACAGGGTCATCACCCCTCCACTTT; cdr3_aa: CASSLSTGSSPLHF
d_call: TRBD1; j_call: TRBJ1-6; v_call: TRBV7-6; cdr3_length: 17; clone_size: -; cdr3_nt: TGTGCCAGCAGCTTAGGCAGCTTGGGACAGGGAAATTCACCCCTCCACTTT; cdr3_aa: CASSLGSLGQGNSPLHF
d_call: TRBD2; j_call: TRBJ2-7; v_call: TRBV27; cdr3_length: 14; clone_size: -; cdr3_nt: TGTGCCAGCAGTTTAAGACGGGAGGGCTACGAGCAGTACTTC; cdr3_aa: CASSLRREGYEQYF
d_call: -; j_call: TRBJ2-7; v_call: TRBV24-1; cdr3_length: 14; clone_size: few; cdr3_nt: TGTGCCACCAGTACTTTGGCAGACCCCTACGAGCAGTACTTC; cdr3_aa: CATSTLADPYEQYF
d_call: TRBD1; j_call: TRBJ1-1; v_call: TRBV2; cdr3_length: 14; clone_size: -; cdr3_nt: TGTGCCAGCAGGGACAGGGGATTGAACACTGAAGCTTTCTTT; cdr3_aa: CASRDRGLNTEAFF
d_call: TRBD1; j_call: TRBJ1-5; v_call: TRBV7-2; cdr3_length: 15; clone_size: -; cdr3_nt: TGTGCCAGCAGCCCTGGGACAGGGAAGAATCAGCCCCAGCATTTT; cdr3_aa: CASSPGTGKNQPQHF
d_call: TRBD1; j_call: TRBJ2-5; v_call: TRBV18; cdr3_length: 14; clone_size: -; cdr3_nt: TGTGCCAGCTCGCCCAGACAGGGCCCGGAGACCCAGTACTTC; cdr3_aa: CASSPRQGPETQYF
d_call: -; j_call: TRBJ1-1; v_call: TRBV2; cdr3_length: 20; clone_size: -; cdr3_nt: TGTGCCAGCAGGGGACCCCGGTCCGCTCCAGGTGGCACCCAGAACACTGAAGCTTTCTTT; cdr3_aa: CASRGPRSAPGGTQNTEAFF
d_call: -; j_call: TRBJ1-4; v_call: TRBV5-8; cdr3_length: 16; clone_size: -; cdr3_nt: TGTGCCAGCAGCATCGGGGGGAGCGCAACTAATGAAAAACTGTTTTTT; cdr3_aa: CASSIGGSATNEKLFF
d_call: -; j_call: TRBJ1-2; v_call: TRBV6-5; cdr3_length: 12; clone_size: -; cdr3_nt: TGTGCCAGCAGGGTAATCCCGGACGGCTACACCTTC; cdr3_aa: CASRVIPDGYTF
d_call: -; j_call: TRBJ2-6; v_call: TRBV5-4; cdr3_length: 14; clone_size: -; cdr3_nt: TGTGCCAGCAGCTTGGGAGTTGGGGCCAACGTCCTGACTTTC; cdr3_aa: CASSLGVGANVLTF
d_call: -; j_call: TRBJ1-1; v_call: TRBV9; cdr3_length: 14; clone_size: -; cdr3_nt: TGTGCCAGCAGCGTAGGGGGGGCGCAAACTGAAGCTTTCTTT; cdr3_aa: CASSVGGAQTEAFF
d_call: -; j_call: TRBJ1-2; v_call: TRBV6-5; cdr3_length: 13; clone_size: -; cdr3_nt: TGTGCCAGCAGTTACTCGAGCGGCATTGGCTACACCTTC; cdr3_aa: CASSYSSGIGYTF
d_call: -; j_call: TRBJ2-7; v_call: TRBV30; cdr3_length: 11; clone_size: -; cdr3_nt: TGTGCCTGGAGTGTTTGGGACGGTACGTACTTC; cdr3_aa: CAWSVWDGTYF